The entry below describes one T cell receptor beta chain. Its antigen is unidentified. The donors were members of the 120-subject validation cohort (separate from the 666-subject first cohort). The data were taken from a study of cytomegalovirus exposure and HLA in healthy donors. General observations from the study: Three chains linked to CMV were shown in vitro to be specific for CMV antigens. Reports credit the classifier with highly specific, highly sensitive diagnosis of cytomegalovirus status. The study labeled fewer than 200 TCR beta chains cytomegalovirus-associated.

This CDR3 spans 17 amino acids. V was cut by 5 bases and J by 1 base, with 19 bases left in between. The germline gives CDR1 MGHRA, CDR2 YSYEKL. Produced via immunoSEQ multiplex PCR; TCRdb's table is partial and in-frame only. The sample has around 160,000 clones; about 89% are singletons. The chain joins TRBV4-1 to TRBJ2-3; a weak D match, TRBD2 (6 bases). The sequence was obtained from a woman younger than 30 in good health and CMV-seropositive. Sample: PBMCs. In DNA, the CDR3 is TGCGCCAGCAGCTATAGTCCCGGGACTCCCGGCACAGATACGCAGTATTTT. It codes for CASSYSPGTPGTDTQYF.